This T cell receptor (beta chain) was captured in a study of shared clonotypes between healthy human individuals. Study conclusions and caveats: Shared across a few donors were roughly 5.3% of the naive CD4 clonotypes.

Clones were sequenced by immunoSEQ multiplex PCR, and TCRdb holds only the in-frame ones, with some missing. The sample shows around 2.5 million clones, 93% of them seen only once. A word on this clone: Its cognate antigen is unknown.

The V and J ends lost 4 bases and 0 bases, in that order; junction bases with no gene match: 8. Germline assignment: CDR1 PRHDT and CDR2 FYEKMQ (reference sequence). The length of the CDR3 is 16 residues. The sample consisted of naive CD4+ T cells from PBMCs. Indicated subset: CD45RA+ positively selected. The chain has TRBV13 and TRBJ1-1; 7 nucleotides agree with TRBD1. The origin of this receptor is a man aged 18 to 30 in good health. Some clones in this sample may be carry-over from other donors' samples. This CDR3 is CASSSQGVPLNTEAFF. The CDR3 DNA sequence: TGTGCCAGCAGCTCCCAGGGGGTCCCATTGAACACTGAAGCTTTCTTT.